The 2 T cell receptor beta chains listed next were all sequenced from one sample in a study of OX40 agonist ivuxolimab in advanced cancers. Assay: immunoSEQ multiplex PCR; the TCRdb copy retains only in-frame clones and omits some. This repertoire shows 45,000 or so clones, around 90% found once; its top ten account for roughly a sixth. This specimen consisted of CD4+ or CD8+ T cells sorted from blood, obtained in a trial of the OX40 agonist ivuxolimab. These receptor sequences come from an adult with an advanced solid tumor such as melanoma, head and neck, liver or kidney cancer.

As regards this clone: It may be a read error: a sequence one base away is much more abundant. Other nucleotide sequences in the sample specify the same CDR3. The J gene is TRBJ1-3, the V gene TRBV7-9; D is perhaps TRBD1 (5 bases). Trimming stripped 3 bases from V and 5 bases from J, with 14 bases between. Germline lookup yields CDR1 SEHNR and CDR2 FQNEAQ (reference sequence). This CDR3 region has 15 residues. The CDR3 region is CASSFSGGARNTIYF. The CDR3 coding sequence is TGTGCCAGCAGCTTTTCGGGAGGGGCTAGAAACACCATATATTTT.

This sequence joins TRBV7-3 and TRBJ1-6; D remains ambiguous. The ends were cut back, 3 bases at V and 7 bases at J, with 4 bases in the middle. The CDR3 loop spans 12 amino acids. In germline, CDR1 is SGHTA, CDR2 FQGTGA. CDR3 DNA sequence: TGTGCCAGCAGCTTTCTCAATTCACCCCTCCACTTT. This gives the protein CASSFLNSPLHF.